The sequence of this T cell receptor (beta chain) was determined in a study of T-cell memory formation after mild COVID-19. Notes on the study in general: A balance of CD4 and CD8 characterized clones contracting day 15 to 85, whereas later expanders leaned CD4+.

TCRdb independently ran MiXCR on the 5' RACE reads; one entry per CDR3 protein. The data show fewer than 550,000 distinct CDR3 sequences, over 15% seen once. As concerns this clonotype: Antigen: not known.

Germline CDR1 MNHEY, CDR2 SVGEGT. V lost 3 bases and J lost 2, with 10 bases in between. This CDR3 region has 14 residues. Sequencing was performed on PBMCs or a T cell subset sorted from them (not recorded which). V is TRBV6-2 or TRBV6-3 and J is TRBJ2-5, with no clear D. The source is an adult woman who had mild COVID-19 (a few samples of this study predate the infection). Cell type and time point are not known. The CDR3 is CASSYGPTQETQYF. Written as DNA, the CDR3 is TGTGCCAGCAGTTATGGGCCAACACAAGAGACCCAGTACTTC.